The rows below give T cell receptor beta chains drawn from one sample of a study of blood T cells in healthy people across ages. MiXCR was run by TCRdb on the 5' RACE reads, yielding one entry per CDR3 protein. The sample yields 540,000 or so distinct CDR3 sequences, 24% seen once. These sequences were also reported in another study, on T cells of mothers and their children.

Sequenced sample: blood. These receptors were collected from a boy between 5 and 17 years old in good health. Each CDR3 is given with its conserved first and last residue. Each record gives: CDR3 length, J gene, V gene, clone size, CDR3 protein. Not all rows give a size; the values are once, few, many and, for expanded clones, a class.

16	TRBJ2-7	TRBV12-5	NA	CASGLYLQESTYEQYF
13	TRBJ1-2	TRBV7-2	NA	CASSRGLHYGYTF
14	TRBJ2-2	TRBV12-3/TRBV12-4	NA	CASSQRGNTGELFF
16	TRBJ2-3	TRBV11-2	many	CASSLGASGSTDTQYF
15	TRBJ2-5	TRBV7-2	NA	CASSYRTGPGGTQYF
14	TRBJ2-3	TRBV7-9	NA	CASSPRGNTDTQYF
16	NA	TRBV7-2	NA	CASSYRGRPTGNEQFF
17	TRBJ1-5	TRBV5-5	NA	CASSSFWVQGANQPQHF
14	TRBJ2-3	TRBV9	NA	CASGVEKQTDTQYF
18	TRBJ2-2	TRBV20-1	few	CSAREVASGLSFSGELFF
12	TRBJ2-5	TRBV25-1	few	CASTTSVETQYF
15	TRBJ2-1	TRBV5-6	NA	CASSFTSAPYNEQFF
13	TRBJ1-1	TRBV12-3/TRBV12-4	NA	CASSLNRNTEAFF
15	TRBJ2-3	TRBV6-5	few	CASSYRDGGADTQYF
15	TRBJ2-7	TRBV28	few	CATGPIAGSGYEQYF
17	TRBJ2-2	TRBV27	NA	CASRTSWGASWTGELFF
14	TRBJ2-7	TRBV7-2	NA	CASSSPRGTYEQYF
13	TRBJ1-4	TRBV11-2	few	CASSLGDGEKLFF
12	TRBJ2-1	TRBV10-3	NA	CAIGPDNNEQFF
16	TRBJ1-5	TRBV7-2	few	CASSLVATPDHQPQHF
14	TRBJ2-1	TRBV11-3	few	CASSLGEVYNEQFF
14	TRBJ2-2	TRBV6-5	few	CASSYGQGSGELFF
15	TRBJ1-5	TRBV24-1	NA	CATSDSRGLGQPQHF
14	TRBJ2-5	TRBV14	NA	CASITRRTGQTQYF
15	TRBJ2-5	TRBV5-1	NA	CASSFTGADQETQYF